The 2 T cell receptor beta chains below were found in one sample sequenced in a study of blood T cell repertoires in COVID-19. Libraries were prepared by immunoSEQ multiplex PCR; TCRdb keeps only in-frame clonotypes and omits some of them. The sample records around 190,000 clones, 70% to 85% being singletons. Material: peripheral blood. These receptor sequences come from a human donor in a cohort sampled during active COVID-19.

V and J are TRBV4-1 and TRBJ2-7; 7 nucleotides align to TRBD2. The CDR3 is made up of 15 amino acids. V lost 1 base, J lost 2 bases, and 5 bases stayed unmatched. Germline CDR1 is MGHRA and CDR2 is YSYEKL. CDR3 sequence reads: CASSQVESGAYEQYF. The CDR3 DNA is TGCGCCAGCAGCCAAGTTGAAAGCGGGGCCTACGAGCAGTACTTC.

The chain has TRBV2 and TRBJ1-5, with D uncertain. The V gene lost 3 bases and the J gene lost 0 bases, with 12 bases spanning the gap. This CDR3 has 16 residues. CDR1 is SNHLY and CDR2 is FYNNEI in the germline V gene. This chain's CDR3 is CASSERVLYSNQPQHF. CDR3 bases: TGTGCCAGCAGTGAGAGGGTCCTATATAGCAATCAGCCCCAGCATTTT.